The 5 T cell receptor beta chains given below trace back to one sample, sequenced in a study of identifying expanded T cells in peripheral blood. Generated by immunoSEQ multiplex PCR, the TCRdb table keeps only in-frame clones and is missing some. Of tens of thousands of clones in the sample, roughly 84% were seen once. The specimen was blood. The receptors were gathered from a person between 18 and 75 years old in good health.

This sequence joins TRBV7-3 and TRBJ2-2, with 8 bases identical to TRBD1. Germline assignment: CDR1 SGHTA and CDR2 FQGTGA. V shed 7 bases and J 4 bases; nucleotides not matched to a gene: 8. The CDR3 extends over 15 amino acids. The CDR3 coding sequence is TGTGCCAGCACCCCACAGGGGGGCGGCACCGGGGAGCTGTTTTTT. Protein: CASTPQGGGTGELFF. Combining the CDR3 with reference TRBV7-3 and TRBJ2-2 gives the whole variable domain GAGVSQTPSNKVTEKGKYVELRCDPISGHTALYWYRQSLGQGPEFLIYFQGTGAADDSGLPNDRFFAVRPEGSVSTLKIQRTERGDSAVYLCASTPQGGGTGELFFGEGSRLTVL.

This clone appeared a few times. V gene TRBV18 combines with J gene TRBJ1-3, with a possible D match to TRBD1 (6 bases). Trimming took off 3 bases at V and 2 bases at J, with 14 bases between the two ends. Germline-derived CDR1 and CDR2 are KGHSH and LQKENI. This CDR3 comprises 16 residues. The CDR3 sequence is CASSPSTGSTGNTIYF. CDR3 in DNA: TGTGCCAGCTCACCTTCCACAGGGTCTACTGGAAACACCATATATTTT.

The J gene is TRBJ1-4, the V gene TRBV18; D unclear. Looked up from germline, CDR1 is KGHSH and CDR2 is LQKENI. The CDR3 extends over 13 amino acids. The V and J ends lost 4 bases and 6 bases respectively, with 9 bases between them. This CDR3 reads CASSRGPYEKLFF. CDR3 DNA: TGTGCCAGCTCACGTGGTCCGTATGAAAAACTGTTTTTT.

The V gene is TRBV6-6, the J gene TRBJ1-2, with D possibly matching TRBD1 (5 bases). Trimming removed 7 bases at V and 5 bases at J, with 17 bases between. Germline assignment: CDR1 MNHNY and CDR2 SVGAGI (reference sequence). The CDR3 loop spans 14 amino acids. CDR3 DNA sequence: TGTGCCAGCACCCTCCTTGCGGGGGGGTATGGCTACACCTTC. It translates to CASTLLAGGYGYTF.

CDR3 bases: TGTGCCAGCAGTTTAACTAGCGGGAGAAACGAGCAGTACTTC. Translation gives CASSLTSGRNEQYF. This rearrangement joins TRBV6-5 to TRBJ2-7; 11 bases match TRBD2. Germline CDR1 MNHEY, CDR2 SVGAGI. The junction had 4 bases not matched to a gene; V was cut back by 4 bases and J by 5 bases. This CDR3 is built from 14 residues.